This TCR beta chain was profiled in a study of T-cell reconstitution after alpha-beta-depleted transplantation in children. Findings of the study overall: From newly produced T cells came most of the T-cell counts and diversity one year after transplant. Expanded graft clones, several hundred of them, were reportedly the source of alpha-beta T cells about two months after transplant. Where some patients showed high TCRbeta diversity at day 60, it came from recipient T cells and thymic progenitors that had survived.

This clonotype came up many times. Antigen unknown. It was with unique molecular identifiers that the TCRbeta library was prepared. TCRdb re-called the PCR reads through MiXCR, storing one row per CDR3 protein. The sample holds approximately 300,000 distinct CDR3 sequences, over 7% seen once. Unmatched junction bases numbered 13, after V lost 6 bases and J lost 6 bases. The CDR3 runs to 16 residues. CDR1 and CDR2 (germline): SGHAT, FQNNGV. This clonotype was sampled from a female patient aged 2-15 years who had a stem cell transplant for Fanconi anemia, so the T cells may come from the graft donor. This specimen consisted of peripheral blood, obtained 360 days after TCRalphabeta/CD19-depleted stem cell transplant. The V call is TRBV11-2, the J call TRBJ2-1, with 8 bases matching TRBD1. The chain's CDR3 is CASSFEPDRALNEQFF. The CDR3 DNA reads TGTGCCAGCAGTTTTGAACCGGACAGGGCTCTCAATGAGCAGTTCTTC.